What follows is one TCR beta chain and its context. Antigen unknown. Sequenced by immunoSEQ multiplex PCR; TCRdb stores in-frame clones only, minus some. The sample yields approximately 86,000 clones, around 84% seen once. This entry comes from a study of OX40 agonist ivuxolimab in advanced cancers. Overall study: Hepatocellular carcinoma, melanoma, renal cell or head and neck cancer was diagnosed in the dose-escalation patients. Findings of the study overall: At 0.1 to 3.0 mg/kg, CD4+ and CD8+ blood T cells expanded clonally by week 6. Determination of antigen specificity was not performed for the expanded peripheral T cells.

The cohort excluded patients with autoimmune disease history or systemic immunosuppression. The germline V gene has CDR1 SGHRS and CDR2 YFSETQ. The ends lost 4 bases at V and 2 bases at J; junction bases unmatched: 11. CDR3 length equals 16 residues. Sequencing used CD4+ or CD8+ T cells sorted from blood, obtained in a trial of the OX40 agonist ivuxolimab. The gene calls are TRBV5-1 and TRBJ2-5, with 7 nucleotides matching TRBD1. The clonotype comes from an adult with an advanced solid tumor such as melanoma, head and neck, liver or kidney cancer. The CDR3 DNA follows: TGCGCCAGCAGCCCGGCAGGGGGAACGGGACAAGAGACCCAGTACTTC. Protein sequence: CASSPAGGTGQETQYF.